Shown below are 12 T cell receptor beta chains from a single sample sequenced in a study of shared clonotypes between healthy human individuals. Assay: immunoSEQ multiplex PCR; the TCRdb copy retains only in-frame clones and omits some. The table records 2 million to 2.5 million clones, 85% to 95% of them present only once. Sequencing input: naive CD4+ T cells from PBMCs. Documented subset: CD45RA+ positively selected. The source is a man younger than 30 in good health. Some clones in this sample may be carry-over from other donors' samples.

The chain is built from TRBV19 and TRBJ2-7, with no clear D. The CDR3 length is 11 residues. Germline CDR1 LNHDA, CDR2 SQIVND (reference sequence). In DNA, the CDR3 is TGTGCTCCCTACCGACCCTACGAGCAGTACTTC. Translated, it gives CAPYRPYEQYF.

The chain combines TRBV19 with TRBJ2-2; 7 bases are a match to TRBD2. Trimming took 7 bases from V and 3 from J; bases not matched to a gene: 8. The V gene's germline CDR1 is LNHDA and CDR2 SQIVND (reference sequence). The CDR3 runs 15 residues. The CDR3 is CASKAGERDTGELFF. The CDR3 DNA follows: TGTGCCAGTAAGGCGGGAGAGAGAGACACCGGGGAGCTGTTTTTT.

CDR3 region: CAISPGQGDNSPLHF. The CDR3 DNA sequence: TGTGCCATCAGCCCGGGACAGGGCGATAATTCACCCCTCCACTTT. The chain combines TRBV10-3 with TRBJ1-6, with 9 bases identical to TRBD1. V lost 6 bases to trimming and J lost 5 bases; unmatched junction nucleotides: 5. CDR3 length: 15 amino acids. Germline V gives CDR1 ENHRY, CDR2 SYGVKD.

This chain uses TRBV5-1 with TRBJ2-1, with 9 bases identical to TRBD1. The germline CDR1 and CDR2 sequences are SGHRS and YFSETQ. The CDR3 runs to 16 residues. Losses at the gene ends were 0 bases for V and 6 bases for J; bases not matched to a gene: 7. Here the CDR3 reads CASSLVEGQGSNEQFF. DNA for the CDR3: TGCGCCAGCAGCTTGGTAGAGGGACAGGGCAGCAATGAGCAGTTCTTC.

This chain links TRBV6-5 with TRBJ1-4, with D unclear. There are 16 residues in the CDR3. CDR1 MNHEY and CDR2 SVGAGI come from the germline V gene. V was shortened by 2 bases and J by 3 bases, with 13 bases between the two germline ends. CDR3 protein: CASSYQAVLANEKLFF. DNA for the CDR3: TGTGCCAGCAGTTACCAGGCCGTGCTTGCTAATGAAAAACTGTTTTTT.

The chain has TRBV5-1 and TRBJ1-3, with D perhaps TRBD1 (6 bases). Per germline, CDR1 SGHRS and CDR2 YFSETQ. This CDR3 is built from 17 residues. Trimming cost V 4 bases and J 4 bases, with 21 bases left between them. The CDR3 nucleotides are TGCGCCAGCAGCCTTTCACGTTTGGGGGCCCTGGGAAACACCATATATTTT. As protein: CASSLSRLGALGNTIYF.

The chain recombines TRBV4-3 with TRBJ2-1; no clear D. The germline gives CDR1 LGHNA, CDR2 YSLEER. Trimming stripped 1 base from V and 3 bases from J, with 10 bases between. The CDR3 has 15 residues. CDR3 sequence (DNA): TGCGCCAGCAGCCAAGCTTCGGCACTCTACAATGAGCAGTTCTTC. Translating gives CASSQASALYNEQFF.

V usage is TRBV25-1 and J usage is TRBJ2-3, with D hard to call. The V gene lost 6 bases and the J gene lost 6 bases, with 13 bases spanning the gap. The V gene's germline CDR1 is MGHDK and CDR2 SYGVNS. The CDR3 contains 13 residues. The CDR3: CASSFEFDDTQYF. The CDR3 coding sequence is TGTGCCAGCAGCTTTGAATTCGATGATACGCAGTATTTT.

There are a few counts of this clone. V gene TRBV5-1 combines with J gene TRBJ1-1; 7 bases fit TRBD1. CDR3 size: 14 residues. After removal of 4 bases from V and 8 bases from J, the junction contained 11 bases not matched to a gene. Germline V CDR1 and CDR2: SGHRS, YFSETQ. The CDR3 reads CASSPGQPDLEAFF. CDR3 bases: TGCGCCAGCAGCCCGGGACAGCCTGACCTCGAAGCTTTCTTT.

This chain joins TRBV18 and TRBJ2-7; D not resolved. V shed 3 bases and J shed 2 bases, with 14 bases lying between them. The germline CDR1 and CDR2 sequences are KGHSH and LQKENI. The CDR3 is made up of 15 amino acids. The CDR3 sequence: CASSPVQMTPYEQYF. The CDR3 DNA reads TGTGCCAGCTCACCGGTCCAGATGACCCCCTACGAGCAGTACTTC. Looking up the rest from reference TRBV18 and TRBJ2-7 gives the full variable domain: NAGVMQNPRHLVRRRGQEARLRCSPMKGHSHVYWYRQLPEEGLKFMVYLQKENIIDESGMPKERFSAEFPKEGPSILRIQQVVRGDSAAYFCASSPVQMTPYEQYFGPGTRLTVT.

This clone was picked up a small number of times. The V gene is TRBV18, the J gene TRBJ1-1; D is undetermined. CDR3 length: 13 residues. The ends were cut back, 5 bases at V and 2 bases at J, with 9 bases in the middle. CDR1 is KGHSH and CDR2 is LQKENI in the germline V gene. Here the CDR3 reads CASSFGTNTEAFF. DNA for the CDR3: TGTGCCAGCTCATTCGGCACAAACACTGAAGCTTTCTTT. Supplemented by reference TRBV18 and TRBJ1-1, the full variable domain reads NAGVMQNPRHLVRRRGQEARLRCSPMKGHSHVYWYRQLPEEGLKFMVYLQKENIIDESGMPKERFSAEFPKEGPSILRIQQVVRGDSAAYFCASSFGTNTEAFFGQGTRLTVV.

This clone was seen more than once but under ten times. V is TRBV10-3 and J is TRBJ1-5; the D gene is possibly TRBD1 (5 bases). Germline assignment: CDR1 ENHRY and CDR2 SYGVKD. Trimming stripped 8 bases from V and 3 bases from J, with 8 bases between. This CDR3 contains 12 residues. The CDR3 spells CAIGGNNQPQHF. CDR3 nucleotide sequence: TGTGCCATCGGGGGGAACAATCAGCCCCAGCATTTT.